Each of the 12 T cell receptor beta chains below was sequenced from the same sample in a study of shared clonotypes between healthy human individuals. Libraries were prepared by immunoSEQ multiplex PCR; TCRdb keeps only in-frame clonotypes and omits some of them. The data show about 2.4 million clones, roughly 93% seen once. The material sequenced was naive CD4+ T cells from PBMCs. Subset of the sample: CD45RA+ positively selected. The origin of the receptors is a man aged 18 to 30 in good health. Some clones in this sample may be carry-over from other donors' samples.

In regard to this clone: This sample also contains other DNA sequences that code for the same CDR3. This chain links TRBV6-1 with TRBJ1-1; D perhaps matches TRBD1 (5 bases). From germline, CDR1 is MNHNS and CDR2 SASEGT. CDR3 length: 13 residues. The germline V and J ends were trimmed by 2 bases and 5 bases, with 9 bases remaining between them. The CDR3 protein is CASSEQGGTEAFF. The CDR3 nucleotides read TGTGCCAGCAGTGAACAGGGTGGTACTGAAGCTTTCTTT.

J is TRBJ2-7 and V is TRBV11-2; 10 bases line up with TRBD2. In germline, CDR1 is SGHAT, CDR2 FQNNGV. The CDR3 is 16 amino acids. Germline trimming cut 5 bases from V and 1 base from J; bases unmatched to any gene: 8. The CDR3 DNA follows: TGTGCCAGCAGCCTCACTAGCGGGACTATATCCTACGAGCAGTACTTC. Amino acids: CASSLTSGTISYEQYF.

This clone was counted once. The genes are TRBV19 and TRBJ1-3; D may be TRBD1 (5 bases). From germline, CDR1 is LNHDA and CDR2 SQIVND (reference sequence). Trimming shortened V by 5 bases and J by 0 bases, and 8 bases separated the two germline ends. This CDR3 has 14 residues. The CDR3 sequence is CASSGGASGNTIYF. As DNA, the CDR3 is TGTGCCAGTAGTGGGGGAGCCTCTGGAAACACCATATATTTT.

CDR3 sequence: CASSPGLAGVRNEQFF. The CDR3 bases are TGCGCCAGCAGCCCCGGACTAGCGGGAGTCCGGAATGAGCAGTTCTTC. The chain is built from TRBV5-1 and TRBJ2-1; 13 bases match TRBD2. CDR3 length: 16 amino acids. Germline assignment: CDR1 SGHRS and CDR2 YFSETQ. V lost 4 bases and J lost 7; bases outside the gene matches: 8.

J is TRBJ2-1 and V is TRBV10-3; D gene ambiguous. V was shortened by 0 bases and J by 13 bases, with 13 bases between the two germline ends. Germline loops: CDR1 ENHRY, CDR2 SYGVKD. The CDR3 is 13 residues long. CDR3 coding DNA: TGTGCCATCAGTGAGTCGCGAGGCCAGCACCAGTTCTTC. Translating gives CAISESRGQHQFF.

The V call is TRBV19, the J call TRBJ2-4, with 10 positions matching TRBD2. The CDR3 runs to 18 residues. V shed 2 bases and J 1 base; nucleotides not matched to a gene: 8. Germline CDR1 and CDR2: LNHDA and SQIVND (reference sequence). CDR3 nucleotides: TGTGCCAGTAGTATAAATCCTAGCGGGAGTATTGCCAAAAACATTCAGTACTTC. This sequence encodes CASSINPSGSIAKNIQYF. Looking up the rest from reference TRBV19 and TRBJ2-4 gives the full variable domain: DGGITQSPKYLFRKEGQNVTLSCEQNLNHDAMYWYRQDPGQGLRLIYYSQIVNDFQKGDIAEGYSVSREKKESFPLTVTSAQKNPTAFYLCASSINPSGSIAKNIQYFGAGTRLSVL.

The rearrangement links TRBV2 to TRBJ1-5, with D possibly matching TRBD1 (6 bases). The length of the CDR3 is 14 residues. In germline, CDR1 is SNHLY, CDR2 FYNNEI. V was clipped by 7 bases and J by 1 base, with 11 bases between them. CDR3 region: CASTTGLSNQPQHF. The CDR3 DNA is TGTGCCAGCACTACAGGGTTGAGCAATCAGCCCCAGCATTTT.

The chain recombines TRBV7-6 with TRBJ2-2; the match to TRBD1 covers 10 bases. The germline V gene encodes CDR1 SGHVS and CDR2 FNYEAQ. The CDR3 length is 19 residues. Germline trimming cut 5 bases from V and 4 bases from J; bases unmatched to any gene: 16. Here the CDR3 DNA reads TGTGCCAGCAGCCCACATCGACAGGGGGCGAGAACTGGCACCGGGGAGCTGTTTTTT. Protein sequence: CASSPHRQGARTGTGELFF. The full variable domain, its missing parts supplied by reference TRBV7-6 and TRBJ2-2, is GAGVSQSPRYKVTKRGQDVALRCDPISGHVSLYWYRQALGQGPEFLTYFNYEAQQDKSGLPNDRFSAERPEGSISTLTIQRTEQRDSAMYRCASSPHRQGARTGTGELFFGEGSRLTVL.

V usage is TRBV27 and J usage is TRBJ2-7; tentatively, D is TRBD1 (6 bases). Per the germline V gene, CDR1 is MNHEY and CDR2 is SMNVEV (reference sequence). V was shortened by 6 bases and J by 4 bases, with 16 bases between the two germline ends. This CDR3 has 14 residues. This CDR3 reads CASSPKQGKYEQYF. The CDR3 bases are TGTGCCAGCAGCCCGAAACAGGGAAAATACGAGCAGTACTTC.

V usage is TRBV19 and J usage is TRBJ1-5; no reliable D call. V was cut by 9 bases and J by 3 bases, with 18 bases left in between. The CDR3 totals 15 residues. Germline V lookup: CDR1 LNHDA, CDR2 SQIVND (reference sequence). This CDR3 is CASARSGKPNQPQHF. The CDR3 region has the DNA TGTGCCAGCGCCCGGTCGGGGAAGCCCAATCAGCCCCAGCATTTT.

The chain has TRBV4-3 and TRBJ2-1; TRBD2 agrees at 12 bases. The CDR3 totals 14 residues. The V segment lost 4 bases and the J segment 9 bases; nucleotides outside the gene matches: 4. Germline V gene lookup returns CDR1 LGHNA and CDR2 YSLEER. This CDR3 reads CASSLRTSGTEQFF. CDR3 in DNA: TGCGCCAGCAGCCTGAGGACTAGCGGGACTGAGCAGTTCTTC.

CDR3 sequence (DNA): TGTGCCAGTAGTCTGATCGCTAACTATGGCTACACCTTC. It encodes CASSLIANYGYTF. The chain has TRBV19 and TRBJ1-2, with D uncertain. The V gene's germline CDR1 is LNHDA and CDR2 SQIVND (reference sequence). The CDR3 loop spans 13 amino acids. Trimming took off 5 bases at V and 0 bases at J, with 7 bases between the two ends.